The sequence of this T cell receptor (beta chain) was determined in a study of T cell repertoires in cytomegalovirus infection. For the study at large: Both CMV infection and a matching HLA type were indicated by public TCR beta signatures.

TCRdb used MiXCR to reprocess the reads, holding one entry per CDR3 protein. The table shows some 800,000 distinct CDR3 sequences, with almost 30% occurring only once. Study-wide findings and caveats: The response measured ex vivo was dominated by TCR beta clonotypes (HLA-C-restricted and CMV-specific). Of the TCR beta families, the public ones yielded a cumulative frequency that identified carriers of CMV plus the relevant HLA.

Per the germline V gene, CDR1 is SEHNR and CDR2 is FQNEAQ (reference sequence). This CDR3 region has 15 residues. The ends were cut back, 5 bases at V and 5 bases at J, with 16 bases in the middle. This clonotype appeared a few times. What it binds is not known. The genes are TRBV7-9 and TRBJ2-1, with a tentative D call TRBD1 (6 bases). Sequenced here: cultured CD8+ T cells from PBMCs, sampled from culture after CMV antigen stimulation. The receptor was isolated from a human donor in good health (CMV status not recorded). Some clones in this sample may be carry-over from other donors' samples. The CDR3 DNA follows: TGTGCCAGCAGCGCCCGGGACACGAGAAACAATGAGCAGTTCTTC. Translation gives CASSARDTRNNEQFF.